The 11 T cell receptor beta chains given below trace back to one sample, sequenced in a study of CD8+ T cells in alopecia areata. Extracted RNA was reverse transcribed into cDNA, the sequencing template. Assay: immunoSEQ multiplex PCR; the TCRdb copy retains only in-frame clones and omits some. The table includes some 180,000 clones, more than 60% detected once. The sequenced sample was CD4+ T cells sorted from blood, obtained at week 0. The receptors come from a human donor with alopecia areata.

A few counts support this clone. This chain links TRBV6-5 with TRBJ1-6; possibly TRBD1 for D (5 bases). The CDR3 sequence is 15 residues long. The V gene lost 7 bases and the J gene lost 0 bases, with 10 bases spanning the gap. Germline-derived CDR1 and CDR2 are MNHEY and SVGAGI. The CDR3 DNA follows: TGTGCCAGCATGGGGGTGAGCTCCTATAATTCACCCCTCCACTTT. Amino acid sequence: CASMGVSSYNSPLHF.

This clone was counted a few times. The J gene is TRBJ2-5, the V gene TRBV29-1, with D hard to call. The CDR3 consists of 11 residues. V was pared by 1 base and J by 4 bases, with 4 bases between. From germline, CDR1 is SQVTM and CDR2 ANQGSEA. The CDR3 DNA sequence: TGCAGCGTTGAAGGGTTAGAGACCCAGTACTTC. Protein sequence: CSVEGLETQYF.

This clone is a singleton in its sample. The chain has TRBV30 and TRBJ2-7, with D unresolved. Germline assignment: CDR1 GTSNPN and CDR2 SVGIG (reference sequence). The length of the CDR3 is 12 residues. The V gene lost 5 bases and the J gene lost 1 base, with 9 bases spanning the gap. CDR3 sequence: CAWGRFSYEQYF. CDR3 DNA: TGTGCCTGGGGCAGGTTTTCCTACGAGCAGTACTTC.

This sequence joins TRBV5-1 and TRBJ1-2; D is ambiguous. Trimming took 4 bases from V and 0 from J, leaving 4 bases between them. This CDR3 region has 12 residues. The germline V gene encodes CDR1 SGHRS and CDR2 YFSETQ. CDR3 in DNA: TGCGCCAGCAGCCCAGCTAACTATGGCTACACCTTC. As protein: CASSPANYGYTF.

The rearrangement links TRBV15 to TRBJ2-2, with TRBD1 matching over 7 bases. The V gene's germline CDR1 is LNHNV and CDR2 YYDKDF (reference sequence). Trimming took 4 bases from V and 3 from J; bases not matched to a gene: 5. The length of the CDR3 is 15 residues. The CDR3 here is CATSIGGTHTGELFF. CDR3 coding DNA: TGTGCCACCAGCATAGGGGGCACCCACACCGGGGAGCTGTTTTTT.

This clone was counted only a few times. V usage is TRBV29-1 and J usage is TRBJ1-6, with 7 bases aligning to TRBD1. The CDR3 runs 13 residues. With 6 bases clipped from V and 8 bases from J, the junction kept 7 bases outside the gene matches. Looked up from germline, CDR1 is SQVTM and CDR2 is ANQGSEA. CDR3 region: CSVGDRADSPLHF. The CDR3 DNA reads TGCAGCGTGGGCGACAGGGCTGATTCACCCCTCCACTTT. Combining the CDR3 with reference TRBV29-1 and TRBJ1-6 gives the whole variable domain SAVISQKPSRDICQRGTSLTIQCQVDSQVTMMFWYRQQPGQSLTLIATANQGSEATYESGFVIDKFPISRPNLTFSTLTVSNMSPEDSSIYLCSVGDRADSPLHFGNGTRLTVT.

This chain connects TRBV7-6 to TRBJ2-1; unclear D gene. CDR1 and CDR2 (germline): SGHVS, FNYEAQ. V was shortened by 5 bases and J by 4 bases, with 18 bases between the two germline ends. This CDR3 region has 16 residues. CDR3 in amino acids: CASSDSAPPPYNEQFF. The CDR3 region has the DNA TGTGCCAGCAGCGACTCAGCCCCCCCGCCTTACAATGAGCAGTTCTTC. Drawing the rest from reference TRBV7-6 and TRBJ2-1, the complete variable domain is GAGVSQSPRYKVTKRGQDVALRCDPISGHVSLYWYRQALGQGPEFLTYFNYEAQQDKSGLPNDRFSAERPEGSISTLTIQRTEQRDSAMYRCASSDSAPPPYNEQFFGPGTRLTVL.

This clone appeared a few times. This rearrangement joins TRBV27 to TRBJ1-2, with TRBD1 as a possible D gene (6 bases). This CDR3 is built from 12 residues. Trimming cost V 8 bases and J 8 bases, with 15 bases left between them. The germline V gene encodes CDR1 MNHEY and CDR2 SMNVEV (reference sequence). The CDR3 sequence is CASSTGRQGYTF. CDR3 sequence (DNA): TGTGCCAGCTCTACAGGGAGGCAAGGCTACACCTTC.

This clone was picked up one time. The rearrangement links TRBV29-1 to TRBJ1-1; TRBD1 is a possible D gene (6 bases). V dropped 4 bases and J dropped 1 base, with 13 bases sitting between them. The V gene's germline CDR1 is SQVTM and CDR2 ANQGSEA. This CDR3 contains 14 residues. The CDR3 DNA sequence: TGCAGCGTTGTTACCCGGACAGAGAACACTGAAGCTTTCTTT. As protein: CSVVTRTENTEAFF.

CDR3 DNA sequence: TGTGCCAGCGGGACGGGGGCCAACTATGGCTACACCTTC. It encodes CASGTGANYGYTF. The chain uses TRBV27 and TRBJ1-2, with D perhaps matching TRBD1 (6 bases). The V and J ends lost 8 bases and 2 bases respectively, with 12 bases between them. Germline V gives CDR1 MNHEY, CDR2 SMNVEV (reference sequence). The length of the CDR3 is 13 residues.

This clone occurred once. The chain carries TRBV10-3 and TRBJ2-3, with 7 bases matching TRBD1. Trimming took 6 bases from V and 2 from J; bases not matched to a gene: 5. CDR1 ENHRY and CDR2 SYGVKD come from the germline V gene. The CDR3 runs 14 residues. This CDR3 is CAISDRANTDTQYF. For the CDR3, the DNA is TGTGCCATCAGCGACAGGGCCAACACAGATACGCAGTATTTT.